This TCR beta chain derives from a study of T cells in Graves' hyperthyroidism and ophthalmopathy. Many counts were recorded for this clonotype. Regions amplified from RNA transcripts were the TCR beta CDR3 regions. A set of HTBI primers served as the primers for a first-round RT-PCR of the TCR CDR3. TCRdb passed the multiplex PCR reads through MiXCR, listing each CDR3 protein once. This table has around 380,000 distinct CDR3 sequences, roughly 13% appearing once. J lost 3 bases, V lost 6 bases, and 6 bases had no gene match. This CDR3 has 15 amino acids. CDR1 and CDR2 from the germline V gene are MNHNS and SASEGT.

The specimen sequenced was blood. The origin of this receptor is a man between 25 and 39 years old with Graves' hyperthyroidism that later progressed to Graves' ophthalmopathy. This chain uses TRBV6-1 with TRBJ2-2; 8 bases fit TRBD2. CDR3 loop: CASSWTSPHTGELFF. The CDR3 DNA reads TGTGCCAGCAGCTGGACTAGCCCACACACCGGGGAGCTGTTTTTT.